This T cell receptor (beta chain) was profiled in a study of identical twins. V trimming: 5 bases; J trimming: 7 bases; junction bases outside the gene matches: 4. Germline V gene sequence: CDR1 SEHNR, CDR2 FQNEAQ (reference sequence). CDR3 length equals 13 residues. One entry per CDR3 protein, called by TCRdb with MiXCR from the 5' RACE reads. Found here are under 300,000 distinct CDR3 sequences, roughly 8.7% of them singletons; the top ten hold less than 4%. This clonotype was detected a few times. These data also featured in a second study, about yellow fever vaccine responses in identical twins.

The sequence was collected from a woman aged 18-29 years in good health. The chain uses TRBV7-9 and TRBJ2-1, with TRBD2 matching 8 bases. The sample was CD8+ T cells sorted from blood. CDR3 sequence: CASSGAGENEQFF. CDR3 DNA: TGTGCCAGCAGCGGAGCGGGAGAGAATGAGCAGTTCTTC.